This TCR beta chain is from a study of spatial heterogeneity in lung cancer. Germline V gene sequence: CDR1 DFQATT, CDR2 SNEGSKA (reference sequence). The CDR3 runs to 13 residues. The germline V and J ends were trimmed by 3 bases and 5 bases, with 10 bases remaining between them. Individually, TCR cDNA molecules were each labelled with a unique molecular identifier. TCRdb fed the 5' RACE reads into MiXCR, producing one record per CDR3 protein. Among about 16,000 distinct CDR3 sequences listed, roughly 5.7% were seen once. The time point denotes: sample taken at primary tumor resection. There were roughly 72 donors, all of them untreated patients with early-stage non-small cell lung cancer. Whole RNA from tumor, nontumor lung or frozen PBMC was sequenced unsorted. Study-level findings and limits: Intratumoral expanded alpha and beta TCR counts were found to track tumor mutation counts.

This clonotype came up many times. Its antigen is as yet unknown. This beta chain is a stray read from a library made for alpha chains; its abundance is not meaningful. This chain links TRBV20-1 with TRBJ2-2; unclear D gene. The sample was lung tumor tissue, taken at surgery. This TCR derives from a female donor with early-stage non-small cell lung cancer. This CDR3 reads CSARWQETGELFF. DNA for the CDR3: TGCAGTGCTAGGTGGCAGGAAACCGGGGAGCTGTTTTTT.